What follows are 23 T cell receptor beta chains derived from one specimen sequenced in a study of sequential checkpoint blockade in melanoma. Generated by immunoSEQ multiplex PCR, the TCRdb table keeps only in-frame clones and is missing some. The sample includes about 21,000 clones, about 80% of them seen just once. Noted treatment: randomized to nivolumab then ipilimumab (arm A) or the reverse (arm B). This specimen was CD8+ T cells sorted from blood (inferred from file names), taken from a patient given nivolumab and ipilimumab in sequence. These receptor sequences come from a human donor with melanoma.

This clone was seen a handful of times. The V call is TRBV5-4, the J call TRBJ1-6, with D uncertain. Trimming left V 2 bases short and J 0 bases short, with 21 bases between. The CDR3 length is 20 residues. Germline CDR1 reads SGHNT; CDR2 reads YYREEE (reference sequence). The CDR3 sequence: CASSLRPIYQESSYNSPLHF. CDR3 DNA sequence: TGTGCCAGCAGCTTAAGGCCGATTTACCAGGAAAGCTCCTATAATTCACCCCTCCACTTT.

The chain links TRBV10-3 to TRBJ2-7; D might be TRBD1 (6 bases). From germline, CDR1 is ENHRY and CDR2 SYGVKD. V was clipped by 3 bases and J by 3 bases, with 21 bases between them. The CDR3 spans 17 residues. The CDR3 region has the DNA TGTGCCATCAGTGATCGGACATCAACCCGGGGACACTACGAGCAGTACTTC. This encodes CAISDRTSTRGHYEQYF.

The genes are TRBV27 and TRBJ1-1; 7 bases are a match to TRBD1. Germline trimming cut 5 bases from V and 0 bases from J; bases unmatched to any gene: 6. This CDR3 is built from 15 residues. Germline lookup yields CDR1 MNHEY and CDR2 SMNVEV (reference sequence). The CDR3 protein is CASSGGTDLNTEAFF. The CDR3 DNA reads as TGTGCCAGCAGTGGGGGGACAGATCTGAACACTGAAGCTTTCTTT.

The CDR3 reads CASSLAGDLGYTF. CDR3 nucleotides: TGTGCCAGCAGTTTAGCAGGGGACCTCGGCTACACCTTC. The chain combines TRBV28 with TRBJ1-2; a possible D gene is TRBD1 (6 bases). The CDR3 sequence is 13 residues long. Germline values: CDR1 MDHEN, CDR2 SYDVKM. V gave up 2 bases and J gave up 8 bases, with 12 bases separating them.

The chain links TRBV7-8 to TRBJ1-2, with 8 nucleotides matching TRBD1. Germline trimming cut 2 bases from V and 8 bases from J; bases unmatched to any gene: 7. This CDR3 is 14 amino acids long. Germline V lookup: CDR1 SGHVS, CDR2 FQNEAQ. The CDR3 DNA follows: TGTGCCAGCAGCTTAAGGACAGGGTCCATGGGCTACACCTTC. This encodes CASSLRTGSMGYTF.

This chain uses TRBV7-8 with TRBJ1-1; unclear D gene. Looked up from germline, CDR1 is SGHVS and CDR2 is FQNEAQ. The CDR3 consists of 14 residues. The V gene lost 3 bases and the J gene lost 2 bases, with 10 bases spanning the gap. The CDR3 region has the DNA TGTGCCAGCAGCTTTCAACGAACTAACACTGAAGCTTTCTTT. Protein product: CASSFQRTNTEAFF.

This sequence joins TRBV7-6 and TRBJ1-1; 8 nucleotides match TRBD1. Per germline, CDR1 SGHVS and CDR2 FNYEAQ. J lost 4 bases, V lost 1 base, and 8 bases had no gene match. The CDR3 is 16 amino acids. The CDR3 DNA reads TGTGCCAGCAGCTTAGGGACAGGGCGCGGAAGCACTGAAGCTTTCTTT. The encoded protein is CASSLGTGRGSTEAFF.

The chain couples TRBV5-1 to TRBJ2-7; possibly TRBD2 for D (5 bases). V lost 2 bases, J lost 6 bases, and 9 bases lay in between. This CDR3 comprises 12 residues. In germline, CDR1 is SGHRS, CDR2 YFSETQ. The CDR3 loop reads CASSLPGGEQYF. Written as DNA, the CDR3 is TGCGCCAGCAGCTTACCAGGAGGCGAGCAGTACTTC.

The chain couples TRBV27 to TRBJ2-7; 11 nucleotides align to TRBD2. There are 17 residues in the CDR3. Per the germline V gene, CDR1 is MNHEY and CDR2 is SMNVEV (reference sequence). J was trimmed by 2 bases and V by 5 bases; bases with no gene match: 11. CDR3 protein: CASSLLRTSGLTYEQYF. The CDR3 region has the DNA TGTGCCAGCAGTCTACTAAGGACTAGCGGGCTCACCTACGAGCAGTACTTC.

This clone was counted between two and nine times. The V call is TRBV27, the J call TRBJ1-1, with a possible D match to TRBD1 (5 bases). CDR1 is MNHEY, CDR2 SMNVEV, per germline (reference sequence). Trimming pared 6 bases from V and 4 bases from J, leaving 15 bases between. The CDR3 has 14 amino acids. Here the CDR3 reads CASRPLGGITEAFF. The CDR3 DNA follows: TGTGCCAGCAGACCGTTGGGGGGGATCACTGAAGCTTTCTTT.

This chain uses TRBV6-6 with TRBJ1-5, with D perhaps TRBD1 (6 bases). The CDR3 length is 15 residues. V lost 2 bases to trimming and J lost 6 bases, with 14 bases between them. CDR1 is MNHNY, CDR2 SVGAGI, per germline (reference sequence). CDR3 DNA sequence: TGTGCCAGCAGTTACGACGGACGGGGGGCTCAGCCCCAGCATTTT. The encoded protein is CASSYDGRGAQPQHF.

The gene calls are TRBV6-5 and TRBJ2-7, with TRBD2 as a possible D gene (6 bases). Germline V gene sequence: CDR1 MNHEY, CDR2 SVGAGI. The CDR3 sequence is 14 residues long. Trimming removed 5 bases at V and 2 bases at J, with 13 bases between. CDR3 amino acids: CASSRSSATYEQYF. The DNA of the CDR3 is TGTGCCAGCAGTCGATCTAGCGCCACCTACGAGCAGTACTTC.

On this clone itself: The sample contains more than one DNA sequence encoding this CDR3. The V and J genes are TRBV27 and TRBJ1-1; TRBD1 agrees at 7 bases. Germline trimming cut 6 bases from V and 3 bases from J; bases unmatched to any gene: 4. Germline V gene sequence: CDR1 MNHEY, CDR2 SMNVEV (reference sequence). The CDR3 is 13 residues long. CDR3: CASRPQGDTEAFF. In DNA form, the CDR3 reads TGTGCCAGCAGACCTCAGGGGGACACTGAAGCTTTCTTT.

CDR3: CASSLTGGNTIYF. CDR3 coding DNA: TGCGCCAGCAGCTTGACAGGGGGGAACACCATATATTTT. The chain combines TRBV5-1 with TRBJ1-3; 8 nucleotides align to TRBD1. The CDR3 consists of 13 residues. Losses at the gene ends were 1 base for V and 7 bases for J; bases not matched to a gene: 1. CDR1 is SGHRS, CDR2 YFSETQ, per germline.

This chain links TRBV10-3 with TRBJ1-5; D may be TRBD1 (6 bases). CDR1 is ENHRY and CDR2 is SYGVKD in the germline V gene. Trimming stripped 0 bases from V and 2 bases from J, with 11 bases between. The CDR3 sequence is 16 residues long. The CDR3: CAISESRGAGNQPQHF. As DNA, the CDR3 is TGTGCCATCAGTGAGTCTCGGGGGGCTGGCAATCAGCCCCAGCATTTT.

V usage is TRBV25-1 and J usage is TRBJ2-7; TRBD1 is a possible D gene (6 bases). CDR3 length: 14 amino acids. The V end lost 5 bases, the J end lost 5 bases, and 16 bases lay between the germline ends. Germline V CDR1 and CDR2: MGHDK, SYGVNS. CDR3 nucleotides: TGTGCCAGCAGTAAGAACAGGGAACCGCACGAGCAGTACTTC. The encoded protein is CASSKNREPHEQYF.

A few counts support this clone. The V call is TRBV21-1, the J call TRBJ1-5; the DNA was not used to check the table's D call, TRBD1. TRBV21-1 is a documented pseudogene. The CDR3 is 15 amino acids. CDR3 residues: CASSREWGRVRPQHF. The DNA of the CDR3 is TGTGCCAGCAGCAGAGAATGGGGCAGGGTACGGCCCCAGCATTTT.

The chain joins TRBV19 to TRBJ1-4; D is ambiguous. The CDR3 covers 10 residues. Germline values: CDR1 LNHDA, CDR2 SQIVND (reference sequence). V was clipped by 10 bases and J by 7 bases, with 7 bases between them. The DNA for the CDR3 is TGTGCCACCAAGAGTGAAAAACTGTTTTTT. It translates to CATKSEKLFF.

The V and J genes are TRBV5-8 and TRBJ1-3, with 7 bases lining up with TRBD1. The trim removed 3 bases at V and 5 bases at J, leaving 11 bases unmatched. The CDR3 consists of 16 residues. Germline V lookup: CDR1 SGHTS, CDR2 YDEGEE. The CDR3 here is CASSSLGGGPRNTIYF. CDR3 in DNA: TGTGCCAGCAGCTCTCTCGGAGGGGGCCCAAGAAACACCATATATTTT. Using reference TRBV5-8 and TRBJ1-3 for the parts outside the CDR3, the full variable domain is EAGVTQSPTHLIKTRGQQATLRCSPISGHTSVYWYQQALGLGLQFLLWYDEGEERNRGNFPPRFSGRQFPNYSSELNVNALELEDSALYLCASSSLGGGPRNTIYFGEGSWLTVV.

The chain has TRBV28 and TRBJ2-1, with 8 bases aligning to TRBD1. Trimming removed 6 bases from V and 6 bases from J; junction bases left unmatched: 10. This CDR3 is 15 amino acids long. Per germline, CDR1 MDHEN and CDR2 SYDVKM. CDR3: CASSSRQGWINEQFF. In DNA form, the CDR3 reads TGTGCCAGCAGCTCCCGACAGGGGTGGATCAATGAGCAGTTCTTC.

This chain links TRBV19 with TRBJ1-1, with D tentatively TRBD1 (5 bases). This CDR3 comprises 13 residues. V was cut by 5 bases and J by 0 bases, with 7 bases left in between. Per germline, CDR1 LNHDA and CDR2 SQIVND (reference sequence). CDR3 residues: CASSQGLNTEAFF. In DNA form, the CDR3 reads TGTGCCAGTAGTCAGGGCCTGAACACTGAAGCTTTCTTT.

V usage is TRBV4-1 and J usage is TRBJ1-1; tentatively, D is TRBD1 (5 bases). This CDR3 region has 15 residues. The germline V and J ends were trimmed by 0 bases and 10 bases, with 18 bases remaining between them. Germline CDR1 is MGHRA and CDR2 is YSYEKL. The CDR3 nucleotides are TGCGCCAGCAGCCAAGATCGTACCCCAGGGAACCGAGCTTTCTTT. It translates to CASSQDRTPGNRAFF.

This chain uses TRBV19 with TRBJ1-5; no clear D gene. The CDR3 totals 16 residues. The V end was cut by 4 bases, the J end by 3 bases, with 16 bases between. Germline loops: CDR1 LNHDA, CDR2 SQIVND (reference sequence). In nucleotides, the CDR3 is TGTGCCAGTAGTACTCATCTTGGGAGGGTCAATCAGCCCCAGCATTTT. This encodes CASSTHLGRVNQPQHF.